The clone carrying this T cell receptor (beta chain) was counted once. What it recognizes is unknown. The sample comes from a study of post-analysis software for immune sequencing data. At the level of the study: Relapsing-remitting, secondary progressive and progressive-relapsing courses of multiple sclerosis were included. Study-wide results and limits: Patients showed TRBV5-6, TRBV5-1 and TRBV20-1 among five TRBV segments more frequent than in controls. Multiple sclerosis patients had significantly lower normalized Chao1 diversity than controls.

V gave up 5 bases and J gave up 14 bases, with 13 bases separating them. Germline loops: CDR1 SGHAT, CDR2 FQNNGV. This CDR3 is 12 amino acids long. The TCR beta cDNA libraries contained unique molecular identifiers. Input of 1 to 10 million T cells yielded 400,000 to 550,000 cDNA molecules. TCRdb used MiXCR to reprocess the PCR reads, holding one entry per CDR3 protein. Of roughly 430,000 distinct CDR3 sequences listed, roughly 40% were seen once; the top ten hold less than 8%. V gene TRBV11-2 combines with J gene TRBJ1-6, with D hard to call. This sequence originates from a girl aged 2 to 10 with multiple sclerosis. The specimen sequenced was blood. CDR3 residues: CASSGPRGTLHF. CDR3 nucleotides: TGTGCCAGCAGCGGACCCCGTGGTACCCTCCACTTT.